The entry that follows covers one TCR beta chain sequence. Its antigen is undetermined. Per the germline V gene, CDR1 is LNHDA and CDR2 is SQIVND (reference sequence). This CDR3 comprises 11 residues. V was shortened by 7 bases and J by 6 bases, with 9 bases between the two germline ends. The data stem from a study of persistence of HIV-infected CD4 T cells. Cells were stimulated with CMV-infected fibroblast lysates at 10 ug/mL. CD40L/CD69 double-negative CD45RO-high memory CD4+ T cells were collected. These HIV-1-infected adults initiated suppressive ART in chronic infection. Sequencing used immunoSEQ version 4 in survey mode. Assay used: immunoSEQ multiplex PCR; TCRdb lists only in-frame clones, some missing. This table holds roughly 28,000 clones, around four fifths found once.

The clonotype originates from an adult woman with HIV who was CMV-seropositive. The chain uses TRBV19 and TRBJ1-1; D gene uncertain. The specimen was CD4+ T cells sorted from PBMCs after roughly 19-hour stimulation, collected from a patient who received antiretroviral therapy. The CDR3: CASTLRAEAFF. In DNA form, the CDR3 reads TGTGCCAGTACCCTTAGAGCTGAAGCTTTCTTT.